Listed below are T cell receptor beta chains from one sample, sequenced in a study of blood T cell repertoires in COVID-19. Libraries were prepared by immunoSEQ multiplex PCR; TCRdb keeps only in-frame clonotypes and omits some of them. The repertoire includes about 30,000 clones, roughly 65% of them detected once, and around 17% sits in the top ten. Sequenced input: peripheral blood. These receptors came from a human donor in a cohort sampled during active COVID-19. The CDR3 runs from the conserved cysteine through the conserved F or W. D genes are given only for firm matches. A clone size is listed for some rows: how often the clone was seen (once, few, many), or a class if it is expanded.

D gene	V gene	clone size	J gene	CDR3 protein	CDR3 DNA
.	TRBV2	.	TRBJ2-5	CASSARFGGETQYF	TGTGCCAGCAGTGCCCGATTTGGCGGAGAGACCCAGTACTTC
.	TRBV15	.	TRBJ1-2	CATSRGQNYGYTF	TGTGCCACCAGCAGAGGACAGAACTATGGCTACACCTTC
.	TRBV5-6	.	TRBJ1-1	CASSLGRSEAFF	TGTGCCAGCAGCTTGGGGCGGAGTGAAGCTTTCTTT
TRBD2	TRBV3-1/TRBV3-2	once	TRBJ2-1	CASMGGGGNEQFF	TGTGCCAGCATGGGCGGGGGGGGCAATGAGCAGTTCTTC
TRBD1	TRBV6-5	.	TRBJ1-1	CATSGQVNTEAFF	TGTGCCACCTCGGGACAGGTGAACACTGAAGCTTTCTTT
.	TRBV19	.	TRBJ1-1	CASSIDSPTPAFF	TGTGCCAGTAGTATAGATTCACCCACTCCAGCTTTCTTT
TRBD1	TRBV18	.	TRBJ1-2	CASSPPGTAGYGYTF	TGTGCCAGCTCACCTCCCGGGACAGCCGGCTATGGCTACACCTTC
.	TRBV4-1	few	TRBJ2-7	CASSQVVPRNDRLGNEQYF	TGCGCCAGCAGCCAAGTCGTACCGCGAAATGACAGGTTGGGTAACGAGCAGTACTTC
.	TRBV5-1	.	TRBJ1-4	CASSLAKIGTGNEKLFF	TGCGCCAGCAGCTTGGCCAAAATTGGGACTGGGAACGAAAAACTGTTTTTT
.	TRBV7-9	few	TRBJ2-3	CASSPLALATDTQYF	TGTGCCAGCAGCCCGCTGGCACTAGCAACAGATACGCAGTATTTT